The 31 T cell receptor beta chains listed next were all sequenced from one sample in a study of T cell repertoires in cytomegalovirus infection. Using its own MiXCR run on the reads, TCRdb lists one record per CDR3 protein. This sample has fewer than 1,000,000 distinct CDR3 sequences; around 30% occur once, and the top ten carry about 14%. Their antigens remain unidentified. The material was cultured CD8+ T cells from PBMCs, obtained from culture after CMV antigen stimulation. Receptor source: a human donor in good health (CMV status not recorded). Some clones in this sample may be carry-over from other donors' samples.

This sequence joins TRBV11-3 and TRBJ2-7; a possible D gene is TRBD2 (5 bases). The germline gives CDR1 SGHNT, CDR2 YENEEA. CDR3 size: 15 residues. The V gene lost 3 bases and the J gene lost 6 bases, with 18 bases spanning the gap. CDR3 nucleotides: TGTGCCAGCAGCTTCCCTATGGGGAGAGGCCTCGAGCAGTACGTC. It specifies CASSFPMGRGLEQYV.

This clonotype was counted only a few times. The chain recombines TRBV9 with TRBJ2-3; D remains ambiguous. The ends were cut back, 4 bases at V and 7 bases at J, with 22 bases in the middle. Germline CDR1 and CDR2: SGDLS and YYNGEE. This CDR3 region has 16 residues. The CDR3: CASSPLDRLQGNTQYF. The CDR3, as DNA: TGTGCCAGCAGCCCCTTGGACCGCCTGCAAGGGAATACGCAGTATTTT.

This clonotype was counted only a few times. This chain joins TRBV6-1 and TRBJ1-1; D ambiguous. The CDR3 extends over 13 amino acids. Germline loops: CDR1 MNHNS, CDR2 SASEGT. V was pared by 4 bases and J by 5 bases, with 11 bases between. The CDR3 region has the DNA TGTGCCAGCAGTGTAAAGAGGATAACTGAAGCTTTCTTT. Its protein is CASSVKRITEAFF.

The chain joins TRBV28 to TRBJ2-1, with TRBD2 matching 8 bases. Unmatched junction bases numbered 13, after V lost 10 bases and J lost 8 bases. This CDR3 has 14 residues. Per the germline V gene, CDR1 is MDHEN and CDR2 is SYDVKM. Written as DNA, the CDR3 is TGTGCCACCATAGCGGGGTACACCTATTATGAGCAGTTCTTC. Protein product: CATIAGYTYYEQFF.

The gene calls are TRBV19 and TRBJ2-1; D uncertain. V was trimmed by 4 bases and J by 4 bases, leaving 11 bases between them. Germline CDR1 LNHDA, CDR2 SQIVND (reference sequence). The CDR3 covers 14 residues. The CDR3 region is CASSKTVSYNEQFF. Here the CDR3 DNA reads TGTGCCAGTAGTAAGACCGTTTCTTACAATGAGCAGTTCTTC. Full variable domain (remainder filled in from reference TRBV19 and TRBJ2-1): DGGITQSPKYLFRKEGQNVTLSCEQNLNHDAMYWYRQDPGQGLRLIYYSQIVNDFQKGDIAEGYSVSREKKESFPLTVTSAQKNPTAFYLCASSKTVSYNEQFFGPGTRLTVL.

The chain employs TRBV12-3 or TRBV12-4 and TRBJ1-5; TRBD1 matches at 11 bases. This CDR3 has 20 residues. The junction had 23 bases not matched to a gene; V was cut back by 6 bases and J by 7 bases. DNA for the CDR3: TGTGCCAGCAGCCGTGGGACAGGGGGGGAGGAAGGGCTTTTGTCGCAGCCCCAGCATTTT. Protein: CASSRGTGGEEGLLSQPQHF.

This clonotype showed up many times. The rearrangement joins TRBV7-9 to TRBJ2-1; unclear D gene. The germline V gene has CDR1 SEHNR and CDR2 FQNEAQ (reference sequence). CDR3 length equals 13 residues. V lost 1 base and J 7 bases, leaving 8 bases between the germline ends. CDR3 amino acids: CASSLVGSNEQFF. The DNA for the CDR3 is TGTGCCAGCAGCTTAGTTGGGTCGAATGAGCAGTTCTTC.

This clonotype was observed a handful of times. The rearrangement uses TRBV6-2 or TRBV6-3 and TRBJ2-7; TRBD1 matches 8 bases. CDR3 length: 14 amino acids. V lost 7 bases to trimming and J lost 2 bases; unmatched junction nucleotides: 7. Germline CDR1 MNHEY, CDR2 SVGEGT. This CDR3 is CASKPGQDTYEQYV. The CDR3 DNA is TGTGCCAGCAAACCGGGACAGGATACCTACGAGCAGTACGTC.

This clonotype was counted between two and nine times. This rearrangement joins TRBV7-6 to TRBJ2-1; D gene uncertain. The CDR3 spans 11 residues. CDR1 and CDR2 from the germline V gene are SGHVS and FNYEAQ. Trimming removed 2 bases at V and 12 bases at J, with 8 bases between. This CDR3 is CASSLTARQFF. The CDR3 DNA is TGTGCCAGCAGCTTAACGGCCCGGCAGTTCTTC.

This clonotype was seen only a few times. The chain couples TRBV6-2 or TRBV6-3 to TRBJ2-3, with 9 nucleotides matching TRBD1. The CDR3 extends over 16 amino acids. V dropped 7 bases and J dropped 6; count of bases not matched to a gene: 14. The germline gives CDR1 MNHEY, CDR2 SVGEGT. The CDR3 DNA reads TGTGCCAGCACCCGCCTGGGACAGGGCTACTGGGATACGCAGTATTTT. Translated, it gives CASTRLGQGYWDTQYF.

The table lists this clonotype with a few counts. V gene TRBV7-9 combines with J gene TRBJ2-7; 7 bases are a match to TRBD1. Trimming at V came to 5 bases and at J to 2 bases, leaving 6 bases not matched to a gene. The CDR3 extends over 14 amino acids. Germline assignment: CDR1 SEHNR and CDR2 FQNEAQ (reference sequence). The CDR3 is CASSQGTATYEQYV. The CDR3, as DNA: TGTGCCAGCAGCCAAGGGACAGCAACCTACGAGCAGTACGTC.

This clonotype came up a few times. For the CDR3, the DNA is TGTGCCAGCAGCCCGAAACCGGGTCAGACTGAAGCTTTCTTT. Protein product: CASSPKPGQTEAFF. The chain couples TRBV7-9 to TRBJ1-1; unclear D gene. V shed 5 bases and J shed 5 bases, with 15 bases lying between them. CDR1 SEHNR and CDR2 FQNEAQ come from the germline V gene (reference sequence). The length of the CDR3 is 14 residues.

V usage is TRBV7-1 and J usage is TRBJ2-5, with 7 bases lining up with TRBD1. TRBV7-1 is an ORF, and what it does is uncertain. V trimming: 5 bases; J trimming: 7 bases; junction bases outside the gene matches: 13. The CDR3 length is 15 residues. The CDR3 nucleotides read TGTGCCAGCAGCCCCCCCGGACAGGTGGTCGGGACCCAGTACTTC. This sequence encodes CASSPPGQVVGTQYF.

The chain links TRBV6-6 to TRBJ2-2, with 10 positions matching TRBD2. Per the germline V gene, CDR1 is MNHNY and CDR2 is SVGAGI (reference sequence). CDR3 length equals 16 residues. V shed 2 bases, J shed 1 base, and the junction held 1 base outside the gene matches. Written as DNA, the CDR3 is TGTGCCAGCAGTTACCGGACTAGCGGGAACACCGGGGAGCTGTTTTTT. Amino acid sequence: CASSYRTSGNTGELFF.

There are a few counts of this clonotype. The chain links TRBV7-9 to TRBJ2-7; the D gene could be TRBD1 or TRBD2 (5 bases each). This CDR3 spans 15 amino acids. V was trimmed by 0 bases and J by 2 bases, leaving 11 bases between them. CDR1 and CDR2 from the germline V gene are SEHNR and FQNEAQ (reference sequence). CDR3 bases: TGTGCCAGCAGCTTAGCGACGCCGGGACCCTACGAGCAGTACGTC. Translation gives CASSLATPGPYEQYV.

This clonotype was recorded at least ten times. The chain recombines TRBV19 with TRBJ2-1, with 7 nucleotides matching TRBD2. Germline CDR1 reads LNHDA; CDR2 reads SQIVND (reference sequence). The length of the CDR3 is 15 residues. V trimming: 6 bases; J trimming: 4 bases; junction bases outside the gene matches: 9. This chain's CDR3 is CASSVGLAAYNEQFF. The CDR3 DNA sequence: TGTGCCAGTAGCGTAGGGCTAGCGGCTTACAATGAGCAGTTCTTC. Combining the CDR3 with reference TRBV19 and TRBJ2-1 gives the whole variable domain DGGITQSPKYLFRKEGQNVTLSCEQNLNHDAMYWYRQDPGQGLRLIYYSQIVNDFQKGDIAEGYSVSREKKESFPLTVTSAQKNPTAFYLCASSVGLAAYNEQFFGPGTRLTVL.

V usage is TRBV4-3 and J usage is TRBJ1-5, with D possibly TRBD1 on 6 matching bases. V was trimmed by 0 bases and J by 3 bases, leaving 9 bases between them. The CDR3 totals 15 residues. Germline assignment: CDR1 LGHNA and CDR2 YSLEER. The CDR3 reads CASSQDRGFNQPQHF. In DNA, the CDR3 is TGCGCCAGCAGCCAAGATAGGGGGTTCAATCAGCCCCAGCATTTT.

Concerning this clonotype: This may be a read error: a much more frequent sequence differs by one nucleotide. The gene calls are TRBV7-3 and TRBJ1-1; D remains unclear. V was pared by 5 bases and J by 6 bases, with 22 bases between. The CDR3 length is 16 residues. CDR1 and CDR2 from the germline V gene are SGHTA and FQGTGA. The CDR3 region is CASSLLWVRFPAEAFF. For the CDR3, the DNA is TGTGCCAGCAGCCTTTTGTGGGTGAGGTTTCCGGCTGAAGCTTTCTTT.

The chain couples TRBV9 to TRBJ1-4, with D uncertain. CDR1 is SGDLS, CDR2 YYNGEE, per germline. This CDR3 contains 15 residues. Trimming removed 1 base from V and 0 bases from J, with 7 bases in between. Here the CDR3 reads CASSVSLSTNEKLFF. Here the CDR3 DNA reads TGTGCCAGCAGCGTATCACTTTCAACTAATGAAAAACTGTTTTTT.

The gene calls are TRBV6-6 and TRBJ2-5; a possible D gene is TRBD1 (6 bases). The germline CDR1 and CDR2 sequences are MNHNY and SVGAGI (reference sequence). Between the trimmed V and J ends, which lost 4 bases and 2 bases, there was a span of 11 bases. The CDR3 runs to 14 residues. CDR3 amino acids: CASSLDSHQETQYF. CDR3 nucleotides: TGTGCCAGCAGTTTGGACAGCCATCAAGAGACCCAGTACTTC.

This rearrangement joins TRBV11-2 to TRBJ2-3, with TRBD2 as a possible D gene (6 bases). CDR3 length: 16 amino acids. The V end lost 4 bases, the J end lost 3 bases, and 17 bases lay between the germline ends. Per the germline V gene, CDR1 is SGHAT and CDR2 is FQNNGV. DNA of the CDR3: TGTGCCAGCAGCTACCGTTCTGGGGGGAAAACAGATACGCAGTATTTT. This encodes CASSYRSGGKTDTQYF.

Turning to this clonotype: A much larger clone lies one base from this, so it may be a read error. CDR3 DNA: TGTGCCAACAGCCCACCCTTGCCCGGGGAGCTGTTTTTT. It is translated as CANSPPLPGELFF. The chain links TRBV7-6 to TRBJ2-2; D is undetermined. The CDR3 has 13 residues. Looked up from germline, CDR1 is SGHVS and CDR2 is FNYEAQ.

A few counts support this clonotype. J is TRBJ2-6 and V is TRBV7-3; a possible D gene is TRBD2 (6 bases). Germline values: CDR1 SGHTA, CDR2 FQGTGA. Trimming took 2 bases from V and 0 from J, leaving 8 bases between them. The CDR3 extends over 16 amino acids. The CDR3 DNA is TGTGCCAGCAGCTTATGGAGGGACTCTGGGGCCAACGTCCTGACTTTC. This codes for CASSLWRDSGANVLTF.

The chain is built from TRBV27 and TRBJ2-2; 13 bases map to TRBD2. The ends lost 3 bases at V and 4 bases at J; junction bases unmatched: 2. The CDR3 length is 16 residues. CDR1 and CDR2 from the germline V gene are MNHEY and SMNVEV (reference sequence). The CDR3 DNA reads TGTGCCAGCAGTTTGGGACTAGCGGGGTCCACCGGGGAGCTGTTTTTT. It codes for CASSLGLAGSTGELFF.

The CDR3: CASAPLNNEQFF. The CDR3 bases are TGTGCCAGCGCCCCACTAAACAATGAGCAGTTCTTC. This rearrangement joins TRBV6-6 to TRBJ2-1; D remains unclear. In germline, CDR1 is MNHNY, CDR2 SVGAGI (reference sequence). V was pared by 8 bases and J by 5 bases, with 10 bases between. This CDR3 region has 12 residues.

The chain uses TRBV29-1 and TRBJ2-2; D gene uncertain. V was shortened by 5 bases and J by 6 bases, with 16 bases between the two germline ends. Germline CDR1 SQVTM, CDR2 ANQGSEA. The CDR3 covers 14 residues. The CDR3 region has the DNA TGCAGCGTTTGGTCCGCCGAACGCGCCGGGGAGCTGTTTTTT. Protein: CSVWSAERAGELFF.

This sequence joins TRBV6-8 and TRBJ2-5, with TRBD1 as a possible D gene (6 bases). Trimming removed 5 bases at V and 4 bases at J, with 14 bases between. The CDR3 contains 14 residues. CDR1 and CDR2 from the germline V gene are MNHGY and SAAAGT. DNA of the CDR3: TGTGCCAGCAGTGCCAGGGGTTTAAGAGAGACCCAGTACTTC. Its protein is CASSARGLRETQYF.

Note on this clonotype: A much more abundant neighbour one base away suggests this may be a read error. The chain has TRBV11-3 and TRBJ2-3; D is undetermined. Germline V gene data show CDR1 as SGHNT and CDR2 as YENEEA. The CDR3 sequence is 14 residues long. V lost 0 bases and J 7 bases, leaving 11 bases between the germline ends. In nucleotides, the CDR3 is TGTGCCAGCAGCTTAGATAGGTTTGTCCATACGCAGTATTTT. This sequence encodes CASSLDRFVHTQYF.

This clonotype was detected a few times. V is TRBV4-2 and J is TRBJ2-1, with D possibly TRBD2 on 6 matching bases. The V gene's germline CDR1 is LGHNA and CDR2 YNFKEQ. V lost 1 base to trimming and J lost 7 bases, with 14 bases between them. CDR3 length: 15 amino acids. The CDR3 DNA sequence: TGTGCCAGCAGCCAAGTCGGAGGGCGCATTAATGAGCAGTTCTTC. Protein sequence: CASSQVGGRINEQFF.

CDR3 nucleotides: TGTGCCAGCAGTTCCCTCCGCACAGATACGCAGTATTTT. It specifies CASSSLRTDTQYF. V is TRBV7-8 and J is TRBJ2-3; D remains ambiguous. The CDR3 loop spans 13 amino acids. CDR1 and CDR2 (germline): SGHVS, FQNEAQ. Trimming cost V 6 bases and J 1 base, with 8 bases left between them. Variable domain in full (rest from reference TRBV7-8 and TRBJ2-3): GAGVSQSPRYKVAKRGQDVALRCDPISGHVSLFWYQQALGQGPEFLTYFQNEAQLDKSGLPSDRFFAERPEGSVSTLKIQRTQQEDSAVYLCASSSLRTDTQYFGPGTRLTVL.

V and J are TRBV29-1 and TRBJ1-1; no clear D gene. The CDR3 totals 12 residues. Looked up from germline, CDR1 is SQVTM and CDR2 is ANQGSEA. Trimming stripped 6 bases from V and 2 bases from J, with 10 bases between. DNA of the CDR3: TGCAGCGTCGAGAAGACAAACACTGAAGCTTTCTTT. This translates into CSVEKTNTEAFF.